This TCR beta chain was identified in a study of T cells in Graves' hyperthyroidism and ophthalmopathy. Study-level findings and limits: Most clonotypes that expanded in the thyroid above 0.001 also showed up in blood. A median roughly six months before onset, the model predicted ophthalmopathy.

The length of the CDR3 is 15 residues. The germline gives CDR1 LGHDT, CDR2 YNNKEL (reference sequence). V was pared by 1 base and J by 0 bases, with 10 bases between. This clonotype has only a few counts. Antigen: not known. There were TCR beta CDR3 regions amplified from RNA transcripts. First-round RT-PCR with HTBI primers amplified the TCR CDR3 region. One entry per CDR3 protein results from TCRdb running MiXCR on the multiplex PCR reads. The data contain hundreds of thousands of distinct CDR3 sequences, over 12% of them singletons. The sequence was obtained from a woman between 40 and 55 years old with Graves' ophthalmopathy. The V and J genes are TRBV3-1 and TRBJ2-7; D is undetermined. The sample comprised blood. CDR3 loop: CASSQGDFGSYEQYF. In nucleotides, the CDR3 is TGTGCCAGCAGCCAAGGCGACTTTGGCTCCTACGAGCAGTACTTC.